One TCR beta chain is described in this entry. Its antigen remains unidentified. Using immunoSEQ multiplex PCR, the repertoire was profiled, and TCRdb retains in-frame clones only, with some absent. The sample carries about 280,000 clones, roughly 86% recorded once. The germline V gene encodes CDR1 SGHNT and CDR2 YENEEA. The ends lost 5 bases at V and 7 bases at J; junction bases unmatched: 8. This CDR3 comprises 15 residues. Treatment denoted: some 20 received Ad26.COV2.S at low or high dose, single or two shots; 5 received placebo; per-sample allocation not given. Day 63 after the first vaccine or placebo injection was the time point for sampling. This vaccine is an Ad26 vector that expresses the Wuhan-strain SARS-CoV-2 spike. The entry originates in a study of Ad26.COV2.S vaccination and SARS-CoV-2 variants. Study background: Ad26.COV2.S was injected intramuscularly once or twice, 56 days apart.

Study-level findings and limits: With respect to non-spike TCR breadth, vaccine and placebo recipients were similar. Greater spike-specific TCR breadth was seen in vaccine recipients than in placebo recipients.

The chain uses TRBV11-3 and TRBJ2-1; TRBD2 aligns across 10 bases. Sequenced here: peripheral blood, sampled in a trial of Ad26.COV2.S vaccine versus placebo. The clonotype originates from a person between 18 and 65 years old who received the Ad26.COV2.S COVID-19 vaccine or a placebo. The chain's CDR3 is CASSKSGGAGNEQFF. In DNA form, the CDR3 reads TGTGCCAGCAGCAAAAGCGGGGGGGCCGGAAATGAGCAGTTCTTC.